Listed below are T cell receptor beta chains from one sample, sequenced in a study of T cell repertoires in cytomegalovirus infection. TCRdb used MiXCR to reprocess the reads, holding one entry per CDR3 protein. The data hold 300,000 to 400,000 distinct CDR3 sequences, with 15% to 20% observed a single time. The material sequenced was PBMCs. The receptors derive from a human donor in good health (CMV status not recorded). Some clones in this sample may be carry-over from other donors' samples. CDR3s include the opening cysteine and the closing phenylalanine or tryptophan. D genes are given only for firm matches. Some rows have no size entry. The others give once, few or many, or a class for an expanded clone.

size	D	J	V	length	DNA	CDR3
-	TRBD2	TRBJ2-7	TRBV3-1	15	TGTGCCAGCTCCCGGGGGGGGGCAGTCGCCTACGAGCAGTACTTC	CASSRGGAVAYEQYF
-	TRBD1	TRBJ2-1	TRBV2	14	TGTGCCAGCAGACGGACAGGGATCTTCGATGAGCAGTTCTTC	CASRRTGIFDEQFF
-	-	TRBJ1-1	TRBV30	13	TGTGCCTGGAGACAGGGAGTGAACACTGAAGCTTTCTTT	CAWRQGVNTEAFF
few	-	TRBJ1-5	TRBV20-1	16	TGCAGTGCTAGAGAGGATTGGGTCTCCCCTAATCAGCCCCAGCATTTT	CSAREDWVSPNQPQHF
few	-	TRBJ1-2	TRBV20-1	14	TGCAGTGCTAGTGTGGCAGCGAGTAACTATGGCTACACCTTC	CSASVAASNYGYTF
few	-	TRBJ2-7	TRBV6-1	13	TGTGCCAGCAGCCCCACCCCTTACTACGAGCAGTACTTC	CASSPTPYYEQYF
few	-	TRBJ2-1	TRBV10-3	16	TGTGCCATCAGCGGTATTAGCGACGCGCCCTACAATGAGCAGTTCTTC	CAISGISDAPYNEQFF
-	-	TRBJ2-1	TRBV6-2/TRBV6-3	13	TGTGCCAGCAGTTATGGCCTAGCTGCCGAGCAGTTCTTC	CASSYGLAAEQFF
once	-	TRBJ2-7	TRBV12-3/TRBV12-4	12	TGTGCCAGCAGTTTAAAAGTCCACGAGCAGTACTTC	CASSLKVHEQYF
many	-	TRBJ1-5	TRBV24-1	16	TGTGCCACCAGTGACTCGCCGGGCCAAGATCAGCCCCAGCGAGATTTT	CATSDSPGQDQPQRDF
few	-	TRBJ1-5	TRBV19	12	TGTGCCAGTATCCCGGGTGGGCAGCCCCAGCATTTT	CASIPGGQPQHF
few	-	TRBJ1-6	TRBV2	13	TGTGCCACCCCGGAAGGCCCGAATTCACCCCTCCACTTT	CATPEGPNSPLHF
few	TRBD2	TRBJ2-7	TRBV20-1	14	TGCAGTGCTGGCGCTAGCGGGTTCAGAAACGAGCAGTACTTC	CSAGASGFRNEQYF
-	-	TRBJ1-6	TRBV27	13	TGTGCCAGCAGTTTGGGTGGTCTAGATCCCCTCCACTTT	CASSLGGLDPLHF
few	-	TRBJ1-2	TRBV7-2	14	TGTGCCAGCAGCTTAGCGGGGGGCGCCGGAGGCTACACCTTC	CASSLAGGAGGYTF
few	-	TRBJ2-7	TRBV7-6	14	TGTGCCAGCAGCTTCACTCGGGAGAATAACGAGCAGTACTTC	CASSFTRENNEQYF
few	-	TRBJ2-7	TRBV6-2/TRBV6-3	12	TGTGCCAGCAGTGTTGGCGTCTACGAGCAGTACTTC	CASSVGVYEQYF
-	TRBD1	TRBJ2-5	TRBV7-9	14	TGTGCCAGCAGCCATACAGGGGACGGAGAGACCCAGTACTTC	CASSHTGDGETQYF
few	TRBD1	TRBJ2-5	TRBV12-3/TRBV12-4	16	TGTGCCAGCAGAGATCTCCCGGGACAGGGGAAAGAGACCCAGTACTTC	CASRDLPGQGKETQYF
few	-	TRBJ2-1	TRBV2	14	TGTGCCAGCAGTGAATTGGTTACTGTTCCCGAGCAGTTCTTC	CASSELVTVPEQFF
-	TRBD2	TRBJ2-1	TRBV15	17	TGTGCCACCAGCAGGGGGAGTGGGGGGGACCCCTACAATGAGCAGTTCTTC	CATSRGSGGDPYNEQFF
many	TRBD2	TRBJ2-5	TRBV7-8	13	TGTGCCAGCACCTTGGGGGGGGGAGAGACCCAGTACTTC	CASTLGGGETQYF
many	-	TRBJ1-5	TRBV2	14	TGTGCCAGCCTCCCTGGGCAGGGAAATCAGCCCCAGCATTTT	CASLPGQGNQPQHF
-	-	TRBJ2-7	TRBV27	11	TGTGCCGTAAGTGGGACCCACGAGCAGTACTTC	CAVSGTHEQYF
few	-	TRBJ2-7	TRBV11-2	15	TGTGCCAGCAGCCTTACCGAGGGGGTCCCCTACGAGCAGTACTTC	CASSLTEGVPYEQYF
few	TRBD1	TRBJ1-2	TRBV4-1	15	TGCGCCAGCAGCCAAGATTTCAGGACAGGTTATGGCTACACCTTC	CASSQDFRTGYGYTF